The rows below give T cell receptor beta chains drawn from one sample of a study of early T cells in non-severe SARS-CoV-2 infection. MiXCR, run by TCRdb on the 5' RACE reads, gives a single entry per CDR3 protein. Of approximately 37,000 distinct CDR3 sequences listed, roughly 5% are singletons. Material for sequencing was whole blood. The receptors originated from an adult who was a healthcare worker with PCR-confirmed SARS-CoV-2 infection or an uninfected control (not recorded which). Each CDR3 is given with its conserved first and last residue. The D gene is left open where the match is weak. Clone sizes are given selectively: once, few, many, or a class where the clone is expanded.

V gene: TRBV6-2/TRBV6-3; clone size: few; D gene: -; J gene: TRBJ2-5; CDR3 length: 12; CDR3 DNA: TGTGCCAGCAGTTACCGTGGAGAGACCCAGTACTTC; CDR3 protein: CASSYRGETQYF
V gene: TRBV3-1; clone size: many; D gene: TRBD2; J gene: TRBJ2-1; CDR3 length: 14; CDR3 DNA: TGTGCCAGCAGCAAGTCTAGCGGGGACAGTGAGCAGTTCTTC; CDR3 protein: CASSKSSGDSEQFF
V gene: TRBV5-1; clone size: few; D gene: -; J gene: TRBJ1-1; CDR3 length: 15; CDR3 DNA: TGCGCCAGCAGCTTGGGGGGCGGCGGGTTCACTGAAGCTTTCTTT; CDR3 protein: CASSLGGGGFTEAFF
V gene: TRBV3-1; clone size: few; D gene: -; J gene: TRBJ2-1; CDR3 length: 14; CDR3 DNA: TGTGCCAGCAGCCAAAACTACTGGGACAATGAGCAGTTCTTC; CDR3 protein: CASSQNYWDNEQFF
V gene: TRBV20-1; clone size: -; D gene: TRBD1; J gene: TRBJ1-1; CDR3 length: 14; CDR3 DNA: TGCAGTGCTACCTCAACAGGGGCGAACACTGAAGCTTTCTTT; CDR3 protein: CSATSTGANTEAFF
V gene: TRBV5-6; clone size: many; D gene: TRBD2; J gene: TRBJ2-6; CDR3 length: 17; CDR3 DNA: TGTGCCAGCAGCCCCCCGTCAGGACTAGCTGGGGCCAACGTCCTGACTTTC; CDR3 protein: CASSPPSGLAGANVLTF
V gene: TRBV29-1; clone size: many; D gene: -; J gene: TRBJ2-1; CDR3 length: 14; CDR3 DNA: TGCAGCGTCGGAAGTGGCGGGGCTCCGGGAGAGCAGTTCTTC; CDR3 protein: CSVGSGGAPGEQFF
V gene: TRBV7-9; clone size: many; D gene: -; J gene: TRBJ2-1; CDR3 length: 17; CDR3 DNA: TGTGCCAGCAGCCCCCAGCTCGGGGCGGATCACTACAATGAGCAGTTCTTC; CDR3 protein: CASSPQLGADHYNEQFF
V gene: TRBV11-3; clone size: many; D gene: -; J gene: TRBJ2-1; CDR3 length: 18; CDR3 DNA: TGTGCCAGCAGCTTAGATCAGGGAGGATCCAATTCCTACAATGAGCAGTTCTTC; CDR3 protein: CASSLDQGGSNSYNEQFF
V gene: TRBV12-3/TRBV12-4; clone size: -; D gene: -; J gene: TRBJ2-5; CDR3 length: 15; CDR3 DNA: TGTGCCAGCAGTTTAGGGCCCTCGGGGCAAGAGACCCAGTACTTC; CDR3 protein: CASSLGPSGQETQYF
V gene: TRBV7-2; clone size: -; D gene: -; J gene: TRBJ1-1; CDR3 length: 13; CDR3 DNA: TGTGCCAGCAGCTTATACAGGAACACTGAAGCTTTCTTT; CDR3 protein: CASSLYRNTEAFF
V gene: TRBV28; clone size: -; D gene: -; J gene: TRBJ2-7; CDR3 length: 15; CDR3 DNA: TGTGCCAGCAGTTCCGTACGGGGGCGCTTATACGAGCAGTACTTC; CDR3 protein: CASSSVRGRLYEQYF
V gene: TRBV7-2; clone size: many; D gene: -; J gene: TRBJ2-1; CDR3 length: 15; CDR3 DNA: TGTGCCAGCAGCCCCCGACTGAGCGCCAACAATGAGCAGTTCTTC; CDR3 protein: CASSPRLSANNEQFF
V gene: TRBV5-8; clone size: many; D gene: -; J gene: TRBJ1-2; CDR3 length: 11; CDR3 DNA: TGTGCCAGCAGCCCCCCCTATGGCTACACCTTC; CDR3 protein: CASSPPYGYTF
V gene: TRBV10-3; clone size: -; D gene: -; J gene: TRBJ2-7; CDR3 length: 12; CDR3 DNA: TGTGCCATCAGTGCTGGTTTACGCGAGCAGTACTTC; CDR3 protein: CAISAGLREQYF
V gene: TRBV3-1; clone size: many; D gene: TRBD2; J gene: TRBJ2-5; CDR3 length: 14; CDR3 DNA: TGTGCCAGCAGCCCCCGGACTAGCCCCCTATCCCAGTACTTC; CDR3 protein: CASSPRTSPLSQYF
V gene: TRBV28; clone size: few; D gene: -; J gene: TRBJ2-3; CDR3 length: 15; CDR3 DNA: TGTGCCAGCAGGCAAGATGCGTCAACCACAGATACGCAGTATTTT; CDR3 protein: CASRQDASTTDTQYF
V gene: TRBV3-1; clone size: many; D gene: -; J gene: TRBJ1-4; CDR3 length: 16; CDR3 DNA: TGTGCCAGCAGCGAAAATTGGGGCAGGAAGGGGGAAAAACTGTTTTTT; CDR3 protein: CASSENWGRKGEKLFF
V gene: TRBV7-7; clone size: many; D gene: -; J gene: TRBJ2-1; CDR3 length: 14; CDR3 DNA: TGTGCTAGCAGCTTTCTCGGGAGTATTGATGAGCAGTTCTTC; CDR3 protein: CASSFLGSIDEQFF
V gene: TRBV11-3; clone size: few; D gene: -; J gene: TRBJ2-2; CDR3 length: 13; CDR3 DNA: TGTGCCAGCGAGTACGCGAACACCGGGGAGCTGTTTTTT; CDR3 protein: CASEYANTGELFF
V gene: TRBV20-1; clone size: many; D gene: -; J gene: TRBJ2-5; CDR3 length: 13; CDR3 DNA: TGCAGTGCTAATATTCTCCCTAAAGAGACCCAGTACTTC; CDR3 protein: CSANILPKETQYF
V gene: TRBV5-1; clone size: many; D gene: TRBD1; J gene: TRBJ2-5; CDR3 length: 14; CDR3 DNA: TGCGCCAGCAACTTCAGGACAGGTCTGGAGACCCAGTACTTC; CDR3 protein: CASNFRTGLETQYF
V gene: TRBV11-2; clone size: -; D gene: TRBD1; J gene: TRBJ1-2; CDR3 length: 16; CDR3 DNA: TGTGCCAGCAGCTTAGGTCTTGGGACAGGCAGCTATGGCTACACCTTC; CDR3 protein: CASSLGLGTGSYGYTF
V gene: TRBV30; clone size: many; D gene: -; J gene: TRBJ1-2; CDR3 length: 13; CDR3 DNA: TGTGCCTGGAGTGTACGGCCCAGGGATGGCTACACCTTC; CDR3 protein: CAWSVRPRDGYTF
V gene: TRBV19; clone size: many; D gene: -; J gene: TRBJ1-6; CDR3 length: 14; CDR3 DNA: TGTGCCAGTAGTAGGACTTCAGGGAATTCACCCCTCCACTTT; CDR3 protein: CASSRTSGNSPLHF
V gene: TRBV7-9; clone size: few; D gene: TRBD2; J gene: TRBJ2-1; CDR3 length: 16; CDR3 DNA: TGTGCCAGCAGCCTTGGGACTAGCGGGAGCCCAAATGAGCAGTTCTTC; CDR3 protein: CASSLGTSGSPNEQFF
V gene: TRBV18; clone size: many; D gene: TRBD1; J gene: TRBJ1-4; CDR3 length: 15; CDR3 DNA: TGTGCCAGCTCACCACCAGACAGGGCCTCTGAAAAACTGTTTTTT; CDR3 protein: CASSPPDRASEKLFF
V gene: TRBV5-1; clone size: many; D gene: -; J gene: TRBJ2-3; CDR3 length: 16; CDR3 DNA: TGCGCCAGCAGCTTGGCCTTGGCGGGCCCAGCGGATACGCAGTATTTT; CDR3 protein: CASSLALAGPADTQYF
V gene: TRBV18; clone size: few; D gene: -; J gene: TRBJ1-4; CDR3 length: 14; CDR3 DNA: TGTGCCAGCTCACCAACCTCAACTAATGAAAAACTGTTTTTT; CDR3 protein: CASSPTSTNEKLFF
V gene: TRBV20-1; clone size: many; D gene: -; J gene: TRBJ2-6; CDR3 length: 15; CDR3 DNA: TGCAGTGCCCAAGTGGGGGGCTCTGGGGCCAACGTCCTGACTTTC; CDR3 protein: CSAQVGGSGANVLTF
V gene: TRBV5-1; clone size: -; D gene: TRBD1; J gene: TRBJ2-7; CDR3 length: 15; CDR3 DNA: TGCGCCAGCAACCCAGACAGGGCCAACTCCTACGAGCAGTACTTC; CDR3 protein: CASNPDRANSYEQYF
V gene: TRBV10-3; clone size: few; D gene: -; J gene: TRBJ2-7; CDR3 length: 13; CDR3 DNA: TGTGCCATCAGTGAGTCGGTTACCTACGAGCAGTACTTC; CDR3 protein: CAISESVTYEQYF
V gene: TRBV11-2; clone size: few; D gene: -; J gene: TRBJ2-1; CDR3 length: 18; CDR3 DNA: TGTGCCAGCAGCTTAGGTCGAAGATACGGATTCAGCAACAATGAGCAGTTCTTC; CDR3 protein: CASSLGRRYGFSNNEQFF
V gene: TRBV7-2; clone size: few; D gene: -; J gene: TRBJ2-3; CDR3 length: 13; CDR3 DNA: TGTGCCAGCACCGGCGGAGGCACAGATACGCAGTATTTT; CDR3 protein: CASTGGGTDTQYF
V gene: TRBV6-1; clone size: -; D gene: -; J gene: TRBJ1-6; CDR3 length: 15; CDR3 DNA: TGTGCCAGCAGTGAAGTGCAGGGGCAGAATTCACCCCTCCACTTT; CDR3 protein: CASSEVQGQNSPLHF
V gene: TRBV10-3; clone size: few; D gene: -; J gene: TRBJ1-5; CDR3 length: 12; CDR3 DNA: TGTGCCATCAGTGGGAACGATCAGCCCCAGCATTTT; CDR3 protein: CAISGNDQPQHF
V gene: TRBV10-2; clone size: many; D gene: -; J gene: TRBJ1-5; CDR3 length: 13; CDR3 DNA: TGCGCCAGCACGCAACAGGCTAATCAGCCCCAGCATTTT; CDR3 protein: CASTQQANQPQHF
V gene: TRBV6-5; clone size: few; D gene: -; J gene: TRBJ1-2; CDR3 length: 14; CDR3 DNA: TGTGCCAGCAGCCAGGGCTGGGGGAACTATGGCTACACCTTC; CDR3 protein: CASSQGWGNYGYTF
V gene: TRBV7-2; clone size: many; D gene: TRBD1; J gene: TRBJ1-4; CDR3 length: 16; CDR3 DNA: TGTGCCAGCAGCAAGGGGACAGGGGTAACTAATGAAAAACTGTTTTTT; CDR3 protein: CASSKGTGVTNEKLFF
V gene: TRBV18; clone size: -; D gene: -; J gene: TRBJ2-1; CDR3 length: 15; CDR3 DNA: TGTGCCAGCTCAACGGGGTCGTACTCCTACAATGAGCAGTTCTTC; CDR3 protein: CASSTGSYSYNEQFF
V gene: TRBV25-1; clone size: many; D gene: TRBD2; J gene: TRBJ2-5; CDR3 length: 17; CDR3 DNA: TGTGCCAGCAGTGACCCTCTTCGGGAGGAGTGGCGAGAGACCCAGTACTTC; CDR3 protein: CASSDPLREEWRETQYF
V gene: TRBV24-1; clone size: -; D gene: TRBD1; J gene: TRBJ2-5; CDR3 length: 16; CDR3 DNA: TGTGCCACCAGTGAGGGAAAAGGGACAGTCCAAGAGACCCAGTACTTC; CDR3 protein: CATSEGKGTVQETQYF
V gene: TRBV10-3; clone size: few; D gene: -; J gene: TRBJ2-3; CDR3 length: 16; CDR3 DNA: TGTGCCATCAGTGACGTGGGGGGTAGGGCATCAGATACGCAGTATTTT; CDR3 protein: CAISDVGGRASDTQYF
V gene: TRBV11-2; clone size: many; D gene: -; J gene: TRBJ2-7; CDR3 length: 17; CDR3 DNA: TGTGCCACTAAACCCCGGCCTCTCGGTCGGCCACCCTACGAGCAGTACTTC; CDR3 protein: CATKPRPLGRPPYEQYF
V gene: TRBV2; clone size: many; D gene: -; J gene: TRBJ1-2; CDR3 length: 13; CDR3 DNA: TGTGCCAGAAGAGGCACGGTTAACTATGGCTACACCTTC; CDR3 protein: CARRGTVNYGYTF
V gene: TRBV3-1; clone size: -; D gene: -; J gene: TRBJ2-5; CDR3 length: 12; CDR3 DNA: TGTGCCAGCAGCCCCCTTGAGGAGACCCAGTACTTC; CDR3 protein: CASSPLEETQYF
V gene: TRBV7-9; clone size: many; D gene: TRBD2; J gene: TRBJ2-2; CDR3 length: 16; CDR3 DNA: TGTGCCAGCAGCGAGGAGGCGGGAGGAGACACCGGGGAGCTGTTTTTT; CDR3 protein: CASSEEAGGDTGELFF
V gene: TRBV10-3; clone size: few; D gene: TRBD1; J gene: TRBJ2-6; CDR3 length: 17; CDR3 DNA: TGTGCCATCAGTCCTTCCACAGGGGGCTTTGGGGCCAACGTCCTGACTTTC; CDR3 protein: CAISPSTGGFGANVLTF
V gene: TRBV7-2; clone size: many; D gene: -; J gene: TRBJ2-3; CDR3 length: 15; CDR3 DNA: TGTGCCAGCAGCCGCCGGGAGTGGGGGACAGATACGCAGTATTTT; CDR3 protein: CASSRREWGTDTQYF
V gene: TRBV7-2; clone size: few; D gene: -; J gene: TRBJ2-1; CDR3 length: 15; CDR3 DNA: TGTGCCAGCAGCTCAACGGGGGTGTCAGACAATGAGCAGTTCTTC; CDR3 protein: CASSSTGVSDNEQFF
V gene: TRBV7-9; clone size: many; D gene: -; J gene: TRBJ2-7; CDR3 length: 15; CDR3 DNA: TGTGCCAGCAGCCCCCGGGACGGAGGCTTGTACGAGCAGTACTTC; CDR3 protein: CASSPRDGGLYEQYF
V gene: TRBV12-3/TRBV12-4; clone size: many; D gene: -; J gene: TRBJ1-6; CDR3 length: 15; CDR3 DNA: TGTGCCAGCAGTCTCGACCCCCAGGCTAATTCACCCCTCCACTTT; CDR3 protein: CASSLDPQANSPLHF
V gene: TRBV7-9; clone size: few; D gene: TRBD2; J gene: TRBJ2-3; CDR3 length: 14; CDR3 DNA: TGTGCCAGCAGCTTAGAGCGGGAAACAGATACGCAGTATTTT; CDR3 protein: CASSLERETDTQYF
V gene: TRBV7-6; clone size: many; D gene: TRBD2; J gene: TRBJ2-7; CDR3 length: 15; CDR3 DNA: TGTGCCAGCAGCCCTCTACTAGCGGAGACCTACGAGCAGTACTTC; CDR3 protein: CASSPLLAETYEQYF
V gene: TRBV6-5; clone size: -; D gene: TRBD2; J gene: TRBJ2-2; CDR3 length: 18; CDR3 DNA: TGTGCCAGCAGTTACTCGATCCTAGCGGGGGGACACACCGGGGAGCTGTTTTTT; CDR3 protein: CASSYSILAGGHTGELFF
V gene: TRBV28; clone size: many; D gene: -; J gene: TRBJ2-3; CDR3 length: 16; CDR3 DNA: TGTGCCAGCAGCCCGGCGCGGGACAGCCGCACAGATACGCAGTATTTT; CDR3 protein: CASSPARDSRTDTQYF
V gene: TRBV5-1; clone size: many; D gene: -; J gene: TRBJ1-5; CDR3 length: 20; CDR3 DNA: TGCGCCAGCAGCTTGGTAGCCGAGGGGCAGCAAAACGATAGCAATCAGCCCCAGCATTTT; CDR3 protein: CASSLVAEGQQNDSNQPQHF
V gene: TRBV5-1; clone size: many; D gene: -; J gene: TRBJ2-7; CDR3 length: 14; CDR3 DNA: TGCGCCAGCAGCTTGGTACCAGGTCCCTACGAGCAGTACTTC; CDR3 protein: CASSLVPGPYEQYF
V gene: TRBV2; clone size: many; D gene: TRBD2; J gene: TRBJ2-7; CDR3 length: 14; CDR3 DNA: TGTGCCAGCCGCCCCCAGACTAGCTCCGGCGAGCAGTACTTC; CDR3 protein: CASRPQTSSGEQYF
V gene: TRBV4-3; clone size: many; D gene: TRBD2; J gene: TRBJ2-2; CDR3 length: 17; CDR3 DNA: TGCGCCAGCAGCCAAGAGCCCGGGACTAGGAACACCGGGGAGCTGTTTTTT; CDR3 protein: CASSQEPGTRNTGELFF